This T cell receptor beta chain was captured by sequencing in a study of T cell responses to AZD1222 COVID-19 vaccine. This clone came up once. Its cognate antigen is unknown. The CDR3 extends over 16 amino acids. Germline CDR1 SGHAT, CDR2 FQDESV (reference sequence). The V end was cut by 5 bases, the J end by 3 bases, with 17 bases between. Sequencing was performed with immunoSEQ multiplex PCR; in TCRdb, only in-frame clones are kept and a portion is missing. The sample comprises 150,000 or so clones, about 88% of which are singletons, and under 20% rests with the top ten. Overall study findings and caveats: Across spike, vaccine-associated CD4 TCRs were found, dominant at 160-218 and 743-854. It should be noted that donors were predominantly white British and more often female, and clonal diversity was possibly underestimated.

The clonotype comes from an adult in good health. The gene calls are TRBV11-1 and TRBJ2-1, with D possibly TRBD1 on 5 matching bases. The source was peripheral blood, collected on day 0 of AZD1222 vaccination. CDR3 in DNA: TGTGCCAGCAGCCCAGGGCCGTCCCAGATCTACAATGAGCAGTTCTTC. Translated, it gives CASSPGPSQIYNEQFF.